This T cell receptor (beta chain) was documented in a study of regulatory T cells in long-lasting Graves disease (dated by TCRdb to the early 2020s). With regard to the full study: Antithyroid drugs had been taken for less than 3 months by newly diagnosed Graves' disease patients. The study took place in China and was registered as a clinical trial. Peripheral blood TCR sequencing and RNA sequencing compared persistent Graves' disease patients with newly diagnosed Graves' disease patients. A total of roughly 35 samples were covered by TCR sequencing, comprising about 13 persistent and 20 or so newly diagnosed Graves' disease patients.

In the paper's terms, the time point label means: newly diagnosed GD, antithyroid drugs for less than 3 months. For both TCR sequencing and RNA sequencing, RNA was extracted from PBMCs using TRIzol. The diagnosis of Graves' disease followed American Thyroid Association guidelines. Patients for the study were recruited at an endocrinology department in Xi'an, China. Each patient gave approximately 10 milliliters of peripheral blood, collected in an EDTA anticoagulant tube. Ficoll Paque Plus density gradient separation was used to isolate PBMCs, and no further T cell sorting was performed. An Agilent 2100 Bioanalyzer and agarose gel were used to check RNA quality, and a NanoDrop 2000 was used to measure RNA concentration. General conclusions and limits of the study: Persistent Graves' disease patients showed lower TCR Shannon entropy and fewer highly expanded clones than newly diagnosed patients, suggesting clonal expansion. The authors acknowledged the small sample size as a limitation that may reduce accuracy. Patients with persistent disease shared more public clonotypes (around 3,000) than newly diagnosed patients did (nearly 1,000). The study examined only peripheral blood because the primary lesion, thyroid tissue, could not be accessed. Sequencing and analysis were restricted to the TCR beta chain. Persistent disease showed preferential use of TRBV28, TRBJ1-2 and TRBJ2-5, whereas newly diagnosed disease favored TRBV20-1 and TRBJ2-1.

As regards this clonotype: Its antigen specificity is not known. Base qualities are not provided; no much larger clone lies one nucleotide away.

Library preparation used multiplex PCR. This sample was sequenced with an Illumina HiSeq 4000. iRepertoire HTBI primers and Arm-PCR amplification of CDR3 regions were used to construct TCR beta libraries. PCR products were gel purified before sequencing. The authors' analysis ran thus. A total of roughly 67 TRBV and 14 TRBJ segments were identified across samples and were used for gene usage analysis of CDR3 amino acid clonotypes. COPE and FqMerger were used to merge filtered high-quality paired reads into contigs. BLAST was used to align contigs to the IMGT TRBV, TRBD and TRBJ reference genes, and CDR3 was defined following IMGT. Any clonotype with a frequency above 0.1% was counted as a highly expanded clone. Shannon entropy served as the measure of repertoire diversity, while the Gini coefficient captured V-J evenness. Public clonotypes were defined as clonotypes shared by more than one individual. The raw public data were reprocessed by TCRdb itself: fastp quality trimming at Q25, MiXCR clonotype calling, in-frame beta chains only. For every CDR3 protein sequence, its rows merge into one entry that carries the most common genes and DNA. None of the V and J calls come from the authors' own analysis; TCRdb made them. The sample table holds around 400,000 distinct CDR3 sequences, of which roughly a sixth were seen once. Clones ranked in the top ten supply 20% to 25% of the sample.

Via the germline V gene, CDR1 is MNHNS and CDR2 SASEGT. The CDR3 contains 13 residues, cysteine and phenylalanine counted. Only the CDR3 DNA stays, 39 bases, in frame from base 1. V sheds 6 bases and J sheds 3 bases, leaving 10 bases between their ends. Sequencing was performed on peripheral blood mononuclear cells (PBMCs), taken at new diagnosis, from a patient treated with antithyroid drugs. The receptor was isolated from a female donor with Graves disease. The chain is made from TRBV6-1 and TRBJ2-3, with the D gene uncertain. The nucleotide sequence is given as TGTGCCAGCAGACTGACTTGGACAGATACGCAGTATTTT. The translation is CASRLTWTDTQYF.